A single sample is the source of the 5 T cell receptor beta chains below, sequenced in a study of T-cell reconstitution after alpha-beta-depleted transplantation in children. Unique molecular identifiers were used to barcode this TCRbeta library. From the PCR reads, TCRdb called clonotypes with MiXCR, one entry per CDR3 protein. The sample contains some 290,000 distinct CDR3 sequences, over 20% of which appear only once. The source material was PBMCs, mostly from graft donor cells, sampled 180 days after TCRalphabeta/CD19-depleted stem cell transplant. These receptors all stem from a male patient under 18 who had a stem cell transplant for acute lymphoblastic leukemia, so the T cells may come from the graft donor.

The CDR3 region is CATSGVRNNEQFF. DNA of the CDR3: TGTGCCACCAGTGGGGTTCGTAACAATGAGCAGTTCTTC. This sequence joins TRBV24-1 and TRBJ2-1; D is unresolved. The V end was cut by 5 bases, the J end by 5 bases, with 9 bases between. The CDR3 has 13 amino acids. The germline gives CDR1 KGHDR, CDR2 SFDVKD.

V and J are TRBV20-1 and TRBJ2-7; 7 nucleotides align to TRBD1. The J segment lost 2 bases and the V segment lost 1 base, leaving 5 bases of the junction unmatched. This CDR3 comprises 14 residues. Germline-derived CDR1 and CDR2 are DFQATT and SNEGSKA (reference sequence). CDR3 in amino acids: CSARGPRGTYEQYF. The CDR3 DNA reads as TGCAGTGCTAGAGGTCCCAGGGGGACCTACGAGCAGTACTTC.

The rearrangement links TRBV12-3 or TRBV12-4 to TRBJ2-1; D is possibly TRBD2 (6 bases). This CDR3 spans 15 amino acids. V lost 6 bases, J lost 8 bases, and 20 bases lay in between. The CDR3 region has the DNA TGTGCCAGCAGGGTTTGGCGGGACCCCCTGGATGAGCAGTTCTTC. Translation gives CASRVWRDPLDEQFF.

In its sample, this clonotype was seen many times. The J gene is TRBJ2-7, the V gene TRBV7-2; the D is unclear. V dropped 3 bases and J dropped 7 bases, with 19 bases sitting between them. CDR1 is SGHTA, CDR2 FQGNSA, per germline. CDR3 size: 15 residues. CDR3 residues: CASSFRTNFRPEQYF. Written as DNA, the CDR3 is TGTGCCAGCAGCTTCCGAACCAACTTCCGACCGGAGCAGTACTTC.

The rearrangement uses TRBV3-1 and TRBJ1-2; 9 bases fit TRBD1. Per the germline V gene, CDR1 is LGHDT and CDR2 is YNNKEL (reference sequence). The CDR3 runs 14 residues. Losses at the gene ends were 4 bases for V and 8 bases for J; bases not matched to a gene: 8. The CDR3 nucleotides are TGTGCCAGCAGCCGCACGGGGGGGACAGGGGGCTACACCTTC. Its translation: CASSRTGGTGGYTF. The full variable domain, rest sourced from reference TRBV3-1 and TRBJ1-2, is DTAVSQTPKYLVTQMGNDKSIKCEQNLGHDTMYWYKQDSKKFLKIMFSYNNKELIINETVPNRFSPKSPDKAHLNLHINSLELGDSAVYFCASSRTGGTGGYTFGSGTRLTVV.